The source of this T cell receptor (beta chain) is a study of blood T cell repertoires in COVID-19. On the study more broadly: Acute-phase and convalescent COVID-19 samples originated in the United States, Italy and Spain. Sources were T cells, B-cell-depleted T cells, or PBMCs; the material itself was cDNA or gDNA.

V lost 5 bases to trimming and J lost 7 bases; unmatched junction nucleotides: 11. CDR1 and CDR2 from the germline V gene are SGHAT and FQDESV (reference sequence). The CDR3 has 16 amino acids. This clone has a single count. Symptom resolution, clearance, or two negative PCRs marked donors in Cohort 3 as recovered. In the original workflow: Amplified reference gene primers provided the basis for estimating nucleated cell counts. Clones were sequenced by immunoSEQ multiplex PCR, and TCRdb holds only the in-frame ones, with some missing. The DNA gave D and trimming, while V, J and clone size come from that table. Of almost 250,000 clones in the sample, around nine tenths were seen once.

The specimen was PBMCs or T cells enriched from blood (not recorded which). The chain combines TRBV11-1 with TRBJ1-6; 7 positions match TRBD1. The sequence was collected from a woman younger than 45 who had recovered from COVID-19. The CDR3 DNA is TGTGCCAGCAGCCAACGAGCGACAGGGATGAATTCACCCCTCCACTTT. Amino acid sequence: CASSQRATGMNSPLHF.